The subject of this entry is one T cell receptor (beta chain). Antigen unknown. Trimming removed 4 bases from V and 5 bases from J, with 12 bases in between. The CDR3 contains 14 residues. The germline gives CDR1 SGHKS, CDR2 YYEKEE (reference sequence). The sample comes from a study of cytomegalovirus exposure and HLA in healthy donors. General study points: In vitro assays verified that a few CMV-associated chains recognized CMV antigens specifically.

Primers: 60 Vbeta forward and 13 Jbeta reverse. The assay was immunoSEQ multiplex PCR, and TCRdb's table has in-frame clones only and misses some. The sample table includes some 160,000 clones. Sequenced material: PBMCs. The source of this sequence is a man under 40 in good health and CMV-seronegative. The chain recombines TRBV5-5 with TRBJ2-2; D is possibly TRBD2 (5 bases). CDR3 DNA sequence: TGTGCCAGCAGCCGAGGGCACGGGACCGGGGAGCTGTTTTTT. Translated, it gives CASSRGHGTGELFF.